This T cell receptor (beta chain) was recovered during a study of T cell clones after liver transplantation. Study details: Third-party-reactive TCRbeta sequences from pre-transplant mixed lymphocyte reactions served as antigen-independent comparators.

Using immunoSEQ multiplex PCR, the repertoire was profiled, and TCRdb retains in-frame clones only, with some absent. The sample holds approximately 2,900 clones, under 30% seen once. This clone came up a few times. Its matching antigen is unknown. CDR3 size: 15 residues. The trim removed 5 bases at V and 1 base at J, leaving 5 bases unmatched. CDR1 is MDHEN and CDR2 is SYDVKM in the germline V gene. Proliferating CFSE-low MLR cells were sequenced to define alloreactive TCRbeta sequences. Pre-transplant recipient cells responded to graft donor PBMCs, splenocytes, lymph-node cells, or third-party PBMCs. The study, taken as a whole, reports: Donor-reactive sequences fell more than third party-reactive ones, suggesting partial deletion.

The source of this sequence is a human patient who received a liver transplant. Some T cells could come from the graft donor. The sample consisted of CD4+ T cells from PBMCs cultured with third-party cells. V usage is TRBV28 and J usage is TRBJ1-3, with 7 positions matching TRBD1. CDR3 residues: CASSDRVKSGNTIYF. CDR3 DNA: TGTGCCAGCAGTGACAGGGTTAAGTCTGGAAACACCATATATTTT.